One TCR beta chain is described in this entry. No cognate antigen has been identified for it. Base qualities were left out, and no much larger clone turns up one base away. Enrolling through a virtual design, the prospective study's participants ranged in age from roughly 18 to 90 years and lived across approximately 25 United States geographic areas. Cohort assignment in the prospective study relied on participant-reported clinical history from a screening survey and a study questionnaire. Recovered participants in ImmuneRACE Cohort 3 were defined by two consecutive negative NP/OP PCR tests, clearance by a healthcare professional, or resolution of symptoms. Mobile phlebotomists in the prospective study collected whole blood, serum and a nasopharyngeal or oropharyngeal swab from every participant. Prospective study participants could optionally give additional blood draws and questionnaires over an approximately 2-month period. Blood samples from the prospective study were shipped frozen or at room temperature prior to DNA extraction.

TCRbeta CDR3 regions were amplified from genomic DNA using the immunoSEQ Assay, a bias-controlled multiplex PCR. The authors' analysis ran thus. Nucleated cell counts per sample were estimated from amplification of reference gene primers within the assay. To quantify the absolute abundance of each unique TCRbeta CDR3 rearrangement, sequence reads were collapsed and filtered. For each sample, productive Simpson clonality was calculated by taking the square root of Simpson's diversity index across productive rearrangements. TCRdb mirrors the immuneACCESS table, restricted to in-frame sequences. Some clones are absent from its copies; in checked studies, under half trace to an unresolved V gene, and the reason for the others is unknown. The D gene and trimming were derived from the DNA, and the V and J assignments and clone size from that table. A total of some 390,000 clones appear in this sample, 85% to 90% of them only once. Roughly 1.1% of the sample goes to the ten largest clones.

The CDR3 runs 17 amino acids, cysteine and phenylalanine included. CDR3 DNA only is kept here, 51 bases in frame from base 1. V lost 4 bases and J lost 3 bases; the stretch between them is 18 bases long. The germline V gene provides CDR1 KGHDR and CDR2 SFDVKD. The data derive from a study of blood T cell repertoires in COVID-19 (dated by TCRdb to between 2020 and 2021). Study-wide context: Samples from collaborators originated in the United States, Italy and Spain and spanned both the acute and convalescent phases of COVID-19. The prospective study material was composed of cDNA or gDNA derived from T cells, B-cell-depleted T cells, or PBMCs. The dataset comprised deeply sampled blood TCRbeta repertoires from subjects exposed to, actively infected with, or recovered from COVID-19. A freely available public database, intended as a resource for researchers studying the immune response to SARS-CoV-2, is where the repertoires were released. Samples came from the ongoing ImmuneRACE study (first 160 participants) plus 1,254 subjects from 6 global collaborators. The sample metadata nearly always contained a de-identified subject ID, COVID-19 status, age in years and sex. HLA class I and class II types, where available, came from metadata supplied by the sample provider rather than from assay-based typing.

The paper's findings and limits, for the study overall: The amount of clinical and demographic metadata varied by source and participant and was provided uncurated.

This sequence originates from a man aged 30 to 39 who had recovered from COVID-19. The chain is encoded by TRBV24-1 joined to TRBJ2-1; perhaps TRBD2 is the D gene, with 6 bases matching. Material: PBMCs or T cells enriched from blood (not recorded which). The CDR3 loop reads CATSDSRAGGVYNEQFF. The nucleotide sequence is given as TGTGCCACCAGTGACTCTAGAGCTGGAGGGGTCTACAATGAGCAGTTCTTC.